One sample yielded the 30 T cell receptor beta chains listed below, sequenced in a study of blood T cell repertoires in COVID-19. Profiling relied on immunoSEQ multiplex PCR, and the TCRdb table lists in-frame clones only, not all of them. The data show approximately 90,000 clones, roughly 80% seen once. The specimen was peripheral blood. The origin of the receptors is a human donor in a cohort sampled during active COVID-19.

J is TRBJ1-2 and V is TRBV4-3; 9 bases map to TRBD1. V shed 5 bases and J 7 bases; nucleotides not matched to a gene: 14. The CDR3 loop spans 16 amino acids. Germline V gene sequence: CDR1 LGHNA, CDR2 YSLEER. The CDR3 bases are TGCGCCAGCAGCGCTCTAACAGGGGGCGTGCGAGGTGGCTACACCTTC. Protein sequence: CASSALTGGVRGGYTF.

The chain employs TRBV7-9 and TRBJ2-1; 11 nucleotides agree with TRBD1. Germline assignment: CDR1 SEHNR and CDR2 FQNEAQ (reference sequence). This CDR3 has 15 residues. J gave up 9 bases and V 2 bases, and 6 bases lay outside the gene matches. The CDR3 DNA is TGTGCCAGCAGCTTAAAGGGACAGGGGGTATTTGAGCAGTTCTTC. Its translation is CASSLKGQGVFEQFF.

V is TRBV9 and J is TRBJ2-3; 8 nucleotides match TRBD2. This CDR3 comprises 18 residues. CDR1 and CDR2 (germline): SGDLS, YYNGEE. V lost 5 bases to trimming and J lost 4 bases; unmatched junction nucleotides: 18. The CDR3 DNA reads TGTGCCAGCAGGCCTACCCCGCGCCAGGGACTAGTGCCAGATACGCAGTATTTT. Protein sequence: CASRPTPRQGLVPDTQYF.

This chain uses TRBV11-1 with TRBJ2-1; D might be TRBD1 (5 bases). Germline lookup yields CDR1 SGHAT and CDR2 FQDESV (reference sequence). This CDR3 comprises 11 residues. V gave up 7 bases and J gave up 8 bases, with 9 bases separating them. The CDR3: CASTQGYEQFF. DNA of the CDR3: TGTGCCAGCACTCAGGGCTATGAGCAGTTCTTC. Full variable domain (remainder filled in from reference TRBV11-1 and TRBJ2-1): EAEVAQSPRYKITEKSQAVAFWCDPISGHATLYWYRQILGQGPELLVQFQDESVVDDSQLPKDRFSAERLKGVDSTLKIQPAELGDSAMYLCASTQGYEQFFGPGTRLTVL.

In this sample, this clone turned up a few times. The J gene is TRBJ1-1, the V gene TRBV29-1, with unresolved D. This CDR3 contains 11 residues. Germline values: CDR1 SQVTM, CDR2 ANQGSEA. V was clipped by 5 bases and J by 3 bases, with 7 bases between them. CDR3 nucleotides: TGCAGCGTTCCGTCCTACACTGAAGCTTTCTTT. Its protein product is CSVPSYTEAFF.

The rearrangement links TRBV28 to TRBJ2-4; 8 nucleotides line up with TRBD1. The germline CDR1 and CDR2 sequences are MDHEN and SYDVKM. The CDR3 totals 15 residues. V lost 6 bases to trimming and J lost 3 bases; unmatched junction nucleotides: 7. The CDR3 sequence is CASREGQGGKNIQYF. Written as DNA, the CDR3 is TGTGCCAGCAGAGAAGGACAGGGCGGCAAAAACATTCAGTACTTC.

This clone showed up many times. The chain is built from TRBV4-1 and TRBJ2-3, with 13 bases lining up with TRBD2. The CDR3 spans 15 residues. V was clipped by 4 bases and J by 3 bases; unmatched bases: 1. Germline values: CDR1 MGHRA, CDR2 YSYEKL. The CDR3 sequence is CASSLGLAGTDTQYF. In nucleotides, the CDR3 is TGCGCCAGCAGCCTGGGACTAGCGGGGACAGATACGCAGTATTTT.

This chain connects TRBV6-5 to TRBJ2-2, with D possibly being TRBD2 (6 bases). V was cut by 7 bases and J by 4 bases, with 16 bases left in between. The CDR3 covers 15 residues. CDR1 is MNHEY and CDR2 is SVGAGI in the germline V gene. Here the CDR3 DNA reads TGTGCCAGCAAAAGGGACTTTTCAATCACCGGGGAGCTGTTTTTT. This codes for CASKRDFSITGELFF.

The chain employs TRBV12-2 and TRBJ2-1; the DNA was not compared with TRBD2, the D call given in the table. TRBV12-2 is labeled a pseudogene. This CDR3 has 16 residues. CDR3 in DNA: TGTGCAAGTCGCTTTAGTAGCGGGAGTTCCTACAATGAGCAGTTCTTC. Its protein is CASRFSSGSSYNEQFF.

This chain connects TRBV19 to TRBJ2-1, with TRBD2 identical over 7 bases. Losses at the gene ends were 6 bases for V and 1 base for J; bases not matched to a gene: 6. The CDR3 contains 15 residues. CDR1 and CDR2 (germline): LNHDA, SQIVND (reference sequence). The CDR3 reads CASSFGGDSYNEQFF. The CDR3 DNA is TGTGCCAGTAGCTTTGGGGGGGATTCCTACAATGAGCAGTTCTTC.

The J gene is TRBJ1-5, the V gene TRBV7-2; 7 bases are a match to TRBD1. CDR1 SGHTA and CDR2 FQGNSA come from the germline V gene. The CDR3 runs 17 residues. V lost 5 bases to trimming and J lost 0 bases; unmatched junction nucleotides: 10. CDR3: CASSAPGQFFSNQPQHF. Here the CDR3 DNA reads TGTGCCAGCAGCGCCCCGGGACAGTTTTTTAGCAATCAGCCCCAGCATTTT.

The CDR3 is CASSLDPPTIYNEQFF. The CDR3, as DNA: TGTGCCAGCAGCTTAGATCCCCCTACGATCTACAATGAGCAGTTCTTC. J is TRBJ2-1 and V is TRBV7-2; D call uncertain. The CDR3 is 16 residues long. CDR1 is SGHTA and CDR2 is FQGNSA in the germline V gene. The V end lost 1 base, the J end lost 3 bases, and 13 bases lay between the germline ends.

This clone showed up just once. The chain combines TRBV7-8 with TRBJ1-4; tentatively, D is TRBD1 (5 bases). The CDR3 spans 14 residues. The V gene's germline CDR1 is SGHVS and CDR2 FQNEAQ. The ends were cut back, 4 bases at V and 8 bases at J, with 14 bases in the middle. In DNA, the CDR3 is TGTGCCAGCAGCTCGTCCAGGGACTACGAAAAACTGTTTTTT. Its translation: CASSSSRDYEKLFF.

The V and J genes are TRBV5-8 and TRBJ1-5; 7 nucleotides align to TRBD1. The CDR3 is made up of 16 amino acids. With V trimmed by 4 bases and J by 0 bases, 7 bases remained unmatched. Germline lookup yields CDR1 SGHTS and CDR2 YDEGEE. CDR3 in DNA: TGTGCCAGCAGCCCCGGGACAGTTTATAGCAATCAGCCCCAGCATTTT. This codes for CASSPGTVYSNQPQHF.

V is TRBV9 and J is TRBJ1-2, with D perhaps TRBD1 (6 bases). V was clipped by 5 bases and J by 2 bases, with 10 bases between them. This CDR3 is built from 13 residues. Germline assignment: CDR1 SGDLS and CDR2 YYNGEE. The CDR3 region has the DNA TGTGCCAGCAGACACAGGGACAACTATGGCTACACCTTC. This gives the protein CASRHRDNYGYTF.

This clone occurred once. The chain is built from TRBV6-5 and TRBJ1-4, with a tentative D call TRBD1 (5 bases). In germline, CDR1 is MNHEY, CDR2 SVGAGI. The CDR3 runs 14 residues. Trimming pared 5 bases from V and 8 bases from J, leaving 15 bases between. The CDR3 reads CASSLSGWGEKLFF. CDR3 coding DNA: TGTGCCAGCAGTCTCAGCGGGTGGGGCGAAAAACTGTTTTTT.

The rearrangement links TRBV7-3 to TRBJ1-1; D unclear. CDR3 length equals 14 residues. V was pared by 5 bases and J by 4 bases, with 14 bases between. The germline CDR1 and CDR2 sequences are SGHTA and FQGTGA. In DNA, the CDR3 is TGTGCCAGCAGCGCCGCACCTACGGGCACTGAAGCTTTCTTT. Protein sequence: CASSAAPTGTEAFF.

V and J are TRBV19 and TRBJ2-1; D is unresolved. CDR1 is LNHDA, CDR2 SQIVND, per germline (reference sequence). The CDR3 length is 12 residues. The V end lost 4 bases, the J end lost 6 bases, and 7 bases lay between the germline ends. In nucleotides, the CDR3 is TGTGCCAGTAGTAGCCCGAGCAATGAGCAGTTCTTC. Its translation: CASSSPSNEQFF.

Concerning this clone itself: The junction departs from the called germline gene at one end, perhaps through a read error. V usage is TRBV7-7 and J usage is TRBJ2-5, with TRBD2 matching 11 bases. The CDR3 spans 14 residues. Germline CDR1 SSHAT, CDR2 FNYEAQ (reference sequence). CDR3 sequence reads: CASSSGRAGETQYF. The CDR3 coding sequence is TGTGCTAGCAGTAGCGGGAGGGCCGGAGAGACCCAGTACTTC.

J is TRBJ2-5 and V is TRBV5-1, with D perhaps matching TRBD2 (5 bases). The CDR3 contains 14 residues. CDR1 and CDR2 from the germline V gene are SGHRS and YFSETQ. V was trimmed by 6 bases and J by 2 bases, leaving 14 bases between them. CDR3: CASTPTSRQETQYF. In DNA form, the CDR3 reads TGCGCCAGCACGCCTACTAGTAGACAAGAGACCCAGTACTTC.

V and J are TRBV28 and TRBJ2-3, with 8 bases matching TRBD2. V gave up 5 bases and J gave up 2 bases; unmatched junction bases: 6. Germline CDR1 MDHEN, CDR2 SYDVKM. This CDR3 region has 15 residues. The CDR3, as DNA: TGTGCCAGCAGTCTGGCGGGAGGTGTCACAGATACGCAGTATTTT. Translation gives CASSLAGGVTDTQYF. Using reference TRBV28 and TRBJ2-3 for the parts outside the CDR3, the full variable domain is DVKVTQSSRYLVKRTGEKVFLECVQDMDHENMFWYRQDPGLGLRLIYFSYDVKMKEKGDIPEGYSVSREKKERFSLILESASTNQTSMYLCASSLAGGVTDTQYFGPGTRLTVL.

The rearrangement uses TRBV5-6 and TRBJ1-5; 9 positions agree with TRBD1. The trim removed 4 bases at V and 4 bases at J, leaving 3 bases unmatched. CDR1 and CDR2 from the germline V gene are SGHDT and YYEEEE. The CDR3 covers 14 residues. CDR3 nucleotide sequence: TGTGCCAGCAGCCGGACAGGGGTGAATCAGCCCCAGCATTTT. Translated: CASSRTGVNQPQHF.

This chain uses TRBV28 with TRBJ2-1; weak D call: TRBD1 (5 bases). CDR3 length: 15 residues. V was shortened by 5 bases and J by 1 base, with 12 bases between the two germline ends. Per germline, CDR1 MDHEN and CDR2 SYDVKM. The DNA of the CDR3 is TGTGCCAGCAGTAAAGACAGTCGGTCCTACAATGAGCAGTTCTTC. It specifies CASSKDSRSYNEQFF.

V and J are TRBV6-5 and TRBJ2-7, with D possibly matching TRBD1 (6 bases). The CDR3 has 15 residues. CDR1 and CDR2 (germline): MNHEY, SVGAGI. Trimming took 4 bases from V and 3 from J, leaving 16 bases between them. DNA for the CDR3: TGTGCCAGCAGTTCCCCCACACTGACAGGCTACGAGCAGTACTTC. Its protein product is CASSSPTLTGYEQYF.

The CDR3 DNA is TGTGCCAGCAGTACGCAAAATGGGGCTGGGAAGGCTTTCTTT. It yields the protein CASSTQNGAGKAFF. This chain links TRBV27 with TRBJ1-1; a possible D gene is TRBD1 (5 bases). The V and J ends lost 5 bases and 11 bases respectively, with 21 bases between them. This CDR3 is built from 14 residues. Germline-derived CDR1 and CDR2 are MNHEY and SMNVEV (reference sequence).

The chain uses TRBV20-1 and TRBJ1-2; tentatively, D is TRBD1 (5 bases). The CDR3 spans 10 residues. Germline V CDR1 and CDR2: DFQATT, SNEGSKA (reference sequence). CDR3 protein: CSGSRDGYTF. For the CDR3, the DNA is TGCTCAGGGTCTAGGGATGGCTACACCTTC.

Written as DNA, the CDR3 is TGTGCCAGCAGCTTGGGGCCCAGCGGGGTGGGGAGGGAGCAGTACTTC. Translating it yields CASSLGPSGVGREQYF. V usage is TRBV7-2 and J usage is TRBJ2-7; 7 nucleotides match TRBD2. Trimming took 3 bases from V and 7 from J; bases not matched to a gene: 15. CDR3 size: 16 residues. Looked up from germline, CDR1 is SGHTA and CDR2 is FQGNSA.

The CDR3 DNA reads TGTGCCAGCAGCGCCAGACTCGGGGTGGGAGGGGATGAGCAGTTCTTC. Translation: CASSARLGVGGDEQFF. V is TRBV7-2 and J is TRBJ2-1; 7 nucleotides align to TRBD2. The germline CDR1 and CDR2 sequences are SGHTA and FQGNSA. After removal of 5 bases from V and 8 bases from J, the junction contained 15 bases not matched to a gene. CDR3 size: 16 residues.

CDR3: CASSPGSDGSGGFF. The CDR3 region has the DNA TGTGCCAGCTCACCAGGTTCTGACGGGAGTGGCGGGTTCTTC. The chain joins TRBV18 to TRBJ2-1; possibly TRBD2 for D (6 bases). The length of the CDR3 is 14 residues. The germline V gene encodes CDR1 KGHSH and CDR2 LQKENI. The germline V and J ends were trimmed by 2 bases and 15 bases, with 20 bases remaining between them.

This clone was picked up one time. The chain links TRBV14 to TRBJ1-1; 12 bases map to TRBD1. The CDR3 contains 15 residues. V lost 3 bases, J lost 5 bases, and 4 bases stayed unmatched. Germline V gives CDR1 SGHDN, CDR2 FVKESK. DNA for the CDR3: TGTGCCAGCAGCCAGGGACAGGGGGCAGGGACTGAAGCTTTCTTT. Protein: CASSQGQGAGTEAFF. Full variable domain (missing parts from reference TRBV14 and TRBJ1-1): EAGVTQFPSHSVIEKGQTVTLRCDPISGHDNLYWYRRVMGKEIKFLLHFVKESKQDESGMPNNRFLAERTGGTYSTLKVQPAELEDSGVYFCASSQGQGAGTEAFFGQGTRLTVV.